These 30 T cell receptor beta chains were sequenced from one sample in a study of OX40 agonist ivuxolimab in advanced cancers. This table comes from immunoSEQ multiplex PCR, and its TCRdb copy is limited to in-frame clones, with some not included. Here the sample spans tens of thousands of clones, around 86% being singletons. Source: CD4+ or CD8+ T cells sorted from blood, taken in a trial of the OX40 agonist ivuxolimab. These receptors were obtained from an adult with an advanced solid tumor such as melanoma, head and neck, liver or kidney cancer.

The chain employs TRBV29-1 and TRBJ1-6; D call uncertain. The CDR3 length is 13 residues. The V gene lost 4 bases and the J gene lost 3 bases, with 7 bases spanning the gap. From germline, CDR1 is SQVTM and CDR2 ANQGSEA. Here the CDR3 reads CSVGADYNSPLHF. CDR3 nucleotides: TGCAGCGTTGGGGCGGACTATAATTCACCCCTCCACTTT.

The chain recombines TRBV4-1 with TRBJ2-2; 8 bases map to TRBD2. CDR1 and CDR2 (germline): MGHRA, YSYEKL. The junction had 9 bases not matched to a gene; V was cut back by 1 base and J by 5 bases. The CDR3 extends over 17 amino acids. DNA of the CDR3: TGCGCCAGCAGCCAAGCCCCGGGACTAGGGCAAACCGGGGAGCTGTTTTTT. Translated: CASSQAPGLGQTGELFF.

The rearrangement joins TRBV2 to TRBJ2-3; 15 nucleotides align to TRBD2. The CDR3 totals 15 residues. J gave up 5 bases and V 5 bases, and 2 bases lay outside the gene matches. Germline lookup yields CDR1 SNHLY and CDR2 FYNNEI. The DNA of the CDR3 is TGTGCCAGCAGTCAGGGACTAGCGGGGGGAGATACGCAGTATTTT. Translation gives CASSQGLAGGDTQYF. Filled out from reference TRBV2 and TRBJ2-3, the complete variable domain reads EPEVTQTPSHQVTQMGQEVILRCVPISNHLYFYWYRQILGQKVEFLVSFYNNEISEKSEIFDDQFSVERPDGSNFTLKIRSTKLEDSAMYFCASSQGLAGGDTQYFGPGTRLTVL.

J is TRBJ1-2 and V is TRBV6-6; a possible D gene is TRBD1 (5 bases). The CDR3 has 15 residues. The germline CDR1 and CDR2 sequences are MNHNY and SVGAGI (reference sequence). Trimming left V 0 bases short and J 3 bases short, with 11 bases between. The CDR3 region has the DNA TGTGCCAGCAGTTACTCGAACCAACAGGACTATGGCTACACCTTC. It translates to CASSYSNQQDYGYTF.

This clone was seen a few times. V gene TRBV6-1 combines with J gene TRBJ1-5; D is uncertain. CDR3 length: 13 amino acids. V shed 3 bases and J shed 5 bases, with 8 bases lying between them. Germline V gene lookup returns CDR1 MNHNS and CDR2 SASEGT. The CDR3 bases are TGTGCCAGCAGTGACAGCTTCGATCAGCCCCAGCATTTT. Translating it yields CASSDSFDQPQHF.

This clone was seen just once. This chain uses TRBV19 with TRBJ1-1; TRBD1 is a possible D gene (5 bases). CDR1 is LNHDA, CDR2 SQIVND, per germline (reference sequence). The CDR3 has 14 residues. V was pared by 3 bases and J by 3 bases, with 11 bases between. For the CDR3, the DNA is TGTGCCAGTAGTATGTGGGGGGGAGACACTGAAGCTTTCTTT. Its translation is CASSMWGGDTEAFF.

V usage is TRBV7-9 and J usage is TRBJ1-4, with TRBD1 matching 9 bases. The ends lost 2 bases at V and 4 bases at J; junction bases unmatched: 8. This CDR3 has 17 residues. Germline V CDR1 and CDR2: SEHNR, FQNEAQ (reference sequence). CDR3 DNA sequence: TGTGCCAGCAGCTTAAGGACGGGGGACAGGGATAATGAAAAACTGTTTTTT. It codes for CASSLRTGDRDNEKLFF.

J is TRBJ1-4 and V is TRBV6-6, with 11 bases lining up with TRBD1. Germline V gene sequence: CDR1 MNHNY, CDR2 SVGAGI (reference sequence). This CDR3 is 16 amino acids long. The V gene end was trimmed by 6 bases and the J gene end by 8 bases; junction bases not matched to a gene: 11. CDR3 residues: CASRGGQGAVGEKLFF. CDR3 in DNA: TGTGCCAGCAGGGGCGGACAGGGGGCAGTCGGCGAAAAACTGTTTTTT.

The CDR3 region is CVCTNTEAFF. In nucleotides, the CDR3 is TGCGTTTGCACGAACACTGAAGCTTTCTTT. The V and J genes are TRBV29-1 and TRBJ1-1; D is ambiguous. The CDR3 consists of 10 residues. The germline V gene has CDR1 SQVTM and CDR2 ANQGSEA.

The chain employs TRBV7-8 and TRBJ1-1; 7 nucleotides match TRBD1. CDR1 SGHVS and CDR2 FQNEAQ come from the germline V gene. The CDR3 consists of 16 residues. J was trimmed by 6 bases and V by 2 bases; bases with no gene match: 12. Here the CDR3 DNA reads TGTGCCAGCAGCTTAACTTTTGACAGGGCGAGGTCTGAAGCTTTCTTT. This encodes CASSLTFDRARSEAFF.

Turning to this clone: The identical CDR3 is also encoded by other nucleotide sequences in the sample. This chain links TRBV5-8 with TRBJ1-3; D uncertain. CDR3 length equals 15 residues. Trimming removed 0 bases from V and 0 bases from J, with 7 bases in between. Per germline, CDR1 SGHTS and CDR2 YDEGEE. The CDR3 protein is CASSLVGRSGNTIYF. The CDR3 DNA reads TGTGCCAGCAGCTTGGTCGGGCGCTCTGGAAACACCATATATTTT. Using reference TRBV5-8 and TRBJ1-3 for the parts outside the CDR3, the full variable domain is EAGVTQSPTHLIKTRGQQATLRCSPISGHTSVYWYQQALGLGLQFLLWYDEGEERNRGNFPPRFSGRQFPNYSSELNVNALELEDSALYLCASSLVGRSGNTIYFGEGSWLTVV.

The chain couples TRBV7-2 to TRBJ1-3; 7 bases match TRBD1. V trimming: 4 bases; J trimming: 3 bases; junction bases outside the gene matches: 9. The CDR3 covers 16 residues. The germline V gene has CDR1 SGHTA and CDR2 FQGNSA. In DNA, the CDR3 is TGTGCCAGCAGCTCCAAGACAGGGCTGGGTGGAAACACCATATATTTT. Translated: CASSSKTGLGGNTIYF.

The chain uses TRBV6-6 and TRBJ2-3; 7 bases are a match to TRBD2. Germline V gene lookup returns CDR1 MNHNY and CDR2 SVGAGI (reference sequence). The V gene end was trimmed by 6 bases and the J gene end by 4 bases; junction bases not matched to a gene: 10. CDR3 size: 15 residues. CDR3 in amino acids: CASSPMGGSADTQYF. The CDR3 nucleotides read TGTGCCAGCAGCCCGATGGGGGGGTCGGCAGATACGCAGTATTTT.

The rearrangement joins TRBV5-1 to TRBJ2-3; TRBD2 matches at 8 bases. The ends lost 4 bases at V and 1 base at J; junction bases unmatched: 11. From germline, CDR1 is SGHRS and CDR2 YFSETQ. This CDR3 is 17 amino acids long. This CDR3 reads CASSQMPGRGGTDTQYF. The CDR3 coding sequence is TGCGCCAGCAGCCAAATGCCTGGGCGGGGGGGCACAGATACGCAGTATTTT.

The chain links TRBV11-2 to TRBJ1-6; possible D gene TRBD1, 6 bases. Trimming removed 3 bases at V and 9 bases at J, with 15 bases between. Germline CDR1 reads SGHAT; CDR2 reads FQNNGV. The CDR3 is 15 amino acids. Here the CDR3 reads CASSFHREVASPLHF. CDR3 coding DNA: TGTGCCAGCAGCTTTCACAGGGAAGTGGCTTCACCCCTCCACTTT.

J is TRBJ2-1 and V is TRBV7-2; possibly TRBD2 for D (7 bases). CDR3 length: 18 residues. Germline V CDR1 and CDR2: SGHTA, FQGNSA. Trimming cost V 1 base and J 6 bases, with 22 bases left between them. CDR3 sequence (DNA): TGTGCCAGCAGCTTAGTGGGCGGGGGCCGCTCACGGGGCAATGAGCAGTTCTTC. Translation: CASSLVGGGRSRGNEQFF. Full variable domain (remainder filled in from reference TRBV7-2 and TRBJ2-1): GAGVSQSPSNKVTEKGKDVELRCDPISGHTALYWYRQSLGQGLEFLIYFQGNSAPDKSGLPSDRFSAERTGGSVSTLTIQRTQQEDSAVYLCASSLVGGGRSRGNEQFFGPGTRLTVL.

The chain couples TRBV4-1 to TRBJ2-1; D is ambiguous. Trimming removed 0 bases at V and 4 bases at J, with 7 bases between. The CDR3 consists of 14 residues. CDR1 is MGHRA and CDR2 is YSYEKL in the germline V gene. The CDR3 reads CASSQDGLYNEQFF. CDR3 bases: TGCGCCAGCAGCCAAGATGGGCTTTACAATGAGCAGTTCTTC.

This chain connects TRBV27 to TRBJ1-2, with 8 bases identical to TRBD1. J gave up 8 bases and V 8 bases, and 19 bases lay outside the gene matches. The CDR3 extends over 16 amino acids. Germline V gives CDR1 MNHEY, CDR2 SMNVEV (reference sequence). The CDR3 is CASRLQGVVGLGGYTF. The DNA of the CDR3 is TGTGCCAGCCGCCTACAGGGGGTTGTGGGGCTAGGAGGCTACACCTTC.

This clone showed up just once. The J gene is TRBJ1-2, the V gene TRBV5-4; D may be TRBD1 (5 bases). Trimming removed 4 bases from V and 3 bases from J, with 16 bases in between. Germline V CDR1 and CDR2: SGHNT, YYREEE (reference sequence). The CDR3 runs to 15 residues. DNA for the CDR3: TGTGCCAGCAGCGTGCTGAGCAGGGAGGACTATGGCTACACCTTC. Its translation is CASSVLSREDYGYTF.

This clone was seen just once. V gene TRBV6-4 combines with J gene TRBJ2-7; no firm D call. CDR1 is MRHNA and CDR2 is SNTAGT in the germline V gene. This CDR3 region has 11 residues. Trimming left V 5 bases short and J 2 bases short, with 4 bases between. For the CDR3, the DNA is TGTGCCAGCAGTTTTACCTACGAGCAGTACTTC. It yields the protein CASSFTYEQYF.

The V call is TRBV18, the J call TRBJ2-5; possibly TRBD2 for D (6 bases). This CDR3 comprises 16 residues. Germline V gene sequence: CDR1 KGHSH, CDR2 LQKENI. Trimming shortened V by 0 bases and J by 4 bases, and 15 bases separated the two germline ends. This CDR3 reads CASSPPSGMGGETQYF. DNA for the CDR3: TGTGCCAGCTCACCACCTTCGGGGATGGGAGGAGAGACCCAGTACTTC. Looking up the rest from reference TRBV18 and TRBJ2-5 gives the full variable domain: NAGVMQNPRHLVRRRGQEARLRCSPMKGHSHVYWYRQLPEEGLKFMVYLQKENIIDESGMPKERFSAEFPKEGPSILRIQQVVRGDSAAYFCASSPPSGMGGETQYFGPGTRLLVL.

For the CDR3, the DNA is TGCGCCAGCAGTCAATTTCAGGTAAGGCCTTCTGGGGCCAACGTCCTGACTTTC. The encoded protein is CASSQFQVRPSGANVLTF. The chain combines TRBV23-1 with TRBJ2-6; no firm D call. TRBV23-1 is an open reading frame whose function is uncertain. Trimming removed 1 base at V and 1 base at J, with 14 bases between. There are 18 residues in the CDR3.

The chain recombines TRBV4-1 with TRBJ2-7, with 11 nucleotides matching TRBD2. CDR1 and CDR2 (germline): MGHRA, YSYEKL. Trimming took 3 bases from V and 3 from J; bases not matched to a gene: 7. This CDR3 is built from 16 residues. CDR3 nucleotide sequence: TGCGCCAGCAGCCAGGAACCGGGACTAGCGGTCTACGAGCAGTACTTC. It codes for CASSQEPGLAVYEQYF.

The rearrangement joins TRBV7-8 to TRBJ1-5, with D possibly matching TRBD1 (5 bases). From germline, CDR1 is SGHVS and CDR2 FQNEAQ. This CDR3 has 14 amino acids. V lost 3 bases to trimming and J lost 3 bases, with 9 bases between them. The CDR3 spells CASSLLRDNQPQHF. The CDR3 DNA sequence: TGTGCCAGCAGCTTGCTCAGGGACAATCAGCCCCAGCATTTT.

The genes are TRBV5-1 and TRBJ2-5; D gene uncertain. CDR3 length: 13 amino acids. The V and J ends lost 0 bases and 2 bases respectively, with 5 bases between them. Germline-derived CDR1 and CDR2 are SGHRS and YFSETQ. DNA for the CDR3: TGCGCCAGCAGCTTGGGTGGGCAAGAGACCCAGTACTTC. This sequence encodes CASSLGGQETQYF.

CDR3 DNA sequence: TGTGCCAGCAGCTCAACTAGCGGGGGCCTTTCCTACGAGCAGTACTTC. Its protein product is CASSSTSGGLSYEQYF. The rearrangement joins TRBV7-8 to TRBJ2-7, with 11 bases that match TRBD2. The ends lost 4 bases at V and 1 base at J; junction bases unmatched: 6. Germline V gene data show CDR1 as SGHVS and CDR2 as FQNEAQ. This CDR3 has 16 amino acids.

This rearrangement joins TRBV2 to TRBJ2-5; D is ambiguous. Germline CDR1 reads SNHLY; CDR2 reads FYNNEI. CDR3 length: 12 amino acids. Between the trimmed V and J ends, which lost 8 bases and 4 bases, there was a span of 11 bases. CDR3 sequence: CASASGPETQYF. CDR3 sequence (DNA): TGTGCCAGCGCTTCCGGGCCAGAGACCCAGTACTTC.

This chain links TRBV11-2 with TRBJ2-3, with 7 nucleotides matching TRBD2. CDR3 length equals 16 residues. Losses at the gene ends were 1 base for V and 4 bases for J; bases not matched to a gene: 8. CDR1 is SGHAT, CDR2 FQNNGV, per germline. The CDR3 DNA is TGTGCCAGCAGCTTAGGTCGGCGGGGGAGGTCAGATACGCAGTATTTT. This sequence encodes CASSLGRRGRSDTQYF.

A single count supports this clone. The chain is built from TRBV5-8 and TRBJ2-7; D unclear. The V gene lost 3 bases and the J gene lost 3 bases, with 16 bases spanning the gap. Germline lookup yields CDR1 SGHTS and CDR2 YDEGEE. The CDR3 has 15 amino acids. The CDR3 loop reads CASSSRTSKRYEQYF. The CDR3 bases are TGTGCCAGCAGCTCCCGCACCTCAAAGCGCTACGAGCAGTACTTC.

The J gene is TRBJ2-3, the V gene TRBV30, with 13 bases matching TRBD2. The J segment lost 8 bases and the V segment lost 1 base, leaving 0 bases of the junction unmatched. CDR1 is GTSNPN, CDR2 SVGIG, per germline (reference sequence). The CDR3 loop spans 13 amino acids. This CDR3 reads CAWSGLAGGTQYF. DNA for the CDR3: TGTGCCTGGAGTGGACTAGCGGGGGGTACGCAGTATTTT. The whole variable domain, remainder taken from reference TRBV30 and TRBJ2-3, is SQTIHQWPATLVQPVGSPLSLECTVEGTSNPNLYWYRQAAGRGLQLLFYSVGIGQISSEVPQNLSASRPQDRQFILSSKKLLLSDSGFYLCAWSGLAGGTQYFGPGTRLTVL.